This T cell receptor beta chain was profiled in a study of regulatory T cells in long-lasting Graves disease. Indicated time point: persistent/refractory GD, antithyroid drugs over 5 years with positive TRAb. From RNA extracted from PBMCs, the TCR library was made. To make TCR beta libraries, researchers used iRepertoire HTBI primers and Arm-PCR of CDR3 regions. TCRdb re-derived calls from the multiplex PCR reads in MiXCR, one entry per CDR3 protein. The repertoire holds 400,000 to 500,000 distinct CDR3 sequences, roughly 21% seen once, with more than 6% in the top ten. The source is a female donor with Graves disease. The material sequenced was peripheral blood mononuclear cells (PBMCs), taken when the disease was refractory, from a patient treated with antithyroid drugs.

The CDR3 DNA is TGCAGTGCTAGAGATTCCGGGATACTCTACGAGCAGTACTTC. Its protein is CSARDSGILYEQYF. The rearrangement joins TRBV20-1 to TRBJ2-7; weak D call: TRBD2 (5 bases). Germline V gene lookup returns CDR1 DFQATT and CDR2 SNEGSKA (reference sequence). This CDR3 has 14 residues. V lost 0 bases to trimming and J lost 3 bases, with 12 bases between them.